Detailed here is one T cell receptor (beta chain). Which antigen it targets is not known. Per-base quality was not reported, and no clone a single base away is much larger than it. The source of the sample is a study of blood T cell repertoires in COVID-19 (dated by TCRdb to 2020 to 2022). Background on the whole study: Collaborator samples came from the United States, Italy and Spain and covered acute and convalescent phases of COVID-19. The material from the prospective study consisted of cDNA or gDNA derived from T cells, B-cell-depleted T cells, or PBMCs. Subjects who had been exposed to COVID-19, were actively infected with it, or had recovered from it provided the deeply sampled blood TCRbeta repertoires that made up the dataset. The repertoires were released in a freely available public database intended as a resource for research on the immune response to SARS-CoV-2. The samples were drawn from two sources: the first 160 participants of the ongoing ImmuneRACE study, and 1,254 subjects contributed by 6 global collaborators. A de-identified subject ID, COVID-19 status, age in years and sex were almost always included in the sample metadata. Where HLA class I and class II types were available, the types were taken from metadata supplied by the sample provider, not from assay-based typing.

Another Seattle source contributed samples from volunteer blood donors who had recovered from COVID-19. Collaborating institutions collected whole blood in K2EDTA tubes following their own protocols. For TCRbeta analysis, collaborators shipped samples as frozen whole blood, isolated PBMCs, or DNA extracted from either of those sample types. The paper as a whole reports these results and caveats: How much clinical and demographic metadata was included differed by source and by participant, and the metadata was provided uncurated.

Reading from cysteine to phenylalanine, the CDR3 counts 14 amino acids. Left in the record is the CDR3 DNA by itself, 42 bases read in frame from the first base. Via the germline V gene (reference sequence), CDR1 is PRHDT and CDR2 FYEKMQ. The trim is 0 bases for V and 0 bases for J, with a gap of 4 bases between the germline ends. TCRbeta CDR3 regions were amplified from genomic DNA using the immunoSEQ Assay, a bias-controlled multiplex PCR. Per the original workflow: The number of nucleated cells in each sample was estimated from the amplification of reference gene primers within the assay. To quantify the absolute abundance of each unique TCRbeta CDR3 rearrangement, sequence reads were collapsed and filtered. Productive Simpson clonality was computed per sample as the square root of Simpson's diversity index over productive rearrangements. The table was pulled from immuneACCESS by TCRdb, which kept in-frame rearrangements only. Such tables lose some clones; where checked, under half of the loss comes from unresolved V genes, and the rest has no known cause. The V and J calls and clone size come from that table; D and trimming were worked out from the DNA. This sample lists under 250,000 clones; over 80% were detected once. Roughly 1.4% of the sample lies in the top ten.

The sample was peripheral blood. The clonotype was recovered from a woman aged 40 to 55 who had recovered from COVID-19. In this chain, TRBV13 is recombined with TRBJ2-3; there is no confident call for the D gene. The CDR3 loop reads CASSLGTSTDTQYF. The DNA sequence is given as TGTGCCAGCAGCTTAGGGACTAGCACAGATACGCAGTATTTT. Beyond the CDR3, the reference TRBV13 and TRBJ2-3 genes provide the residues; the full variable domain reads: AAGVIQSPRHLIKEKRETATLKCYPIPRHDTVYWYQQGPGQDPQFLISFYEKMQSDKGSIPDRFSAQQFSDYHSELNMSSLELGDSALYFCASSLGTSTDTQYFGPGTRLTVL.